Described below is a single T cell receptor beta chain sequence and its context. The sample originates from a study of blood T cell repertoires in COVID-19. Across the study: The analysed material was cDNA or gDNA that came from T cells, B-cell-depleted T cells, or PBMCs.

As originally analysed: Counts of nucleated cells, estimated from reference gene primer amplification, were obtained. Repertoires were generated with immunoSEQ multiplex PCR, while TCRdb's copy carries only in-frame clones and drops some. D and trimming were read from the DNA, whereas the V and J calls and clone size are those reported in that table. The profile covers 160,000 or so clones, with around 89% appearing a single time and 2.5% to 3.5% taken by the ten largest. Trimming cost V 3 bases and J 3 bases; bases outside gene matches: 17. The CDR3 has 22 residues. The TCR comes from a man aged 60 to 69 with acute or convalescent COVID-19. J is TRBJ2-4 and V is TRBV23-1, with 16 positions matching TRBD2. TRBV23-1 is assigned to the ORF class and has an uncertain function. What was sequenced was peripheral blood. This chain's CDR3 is CASSHWGLAGGPGRKVKNIQYF. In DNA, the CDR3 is TGCGCCAGCAGTCATTGGGGACTAGCGGGGGGGCCGGGTCGCAAGGTCAAAAACATTCAGTACTTC.